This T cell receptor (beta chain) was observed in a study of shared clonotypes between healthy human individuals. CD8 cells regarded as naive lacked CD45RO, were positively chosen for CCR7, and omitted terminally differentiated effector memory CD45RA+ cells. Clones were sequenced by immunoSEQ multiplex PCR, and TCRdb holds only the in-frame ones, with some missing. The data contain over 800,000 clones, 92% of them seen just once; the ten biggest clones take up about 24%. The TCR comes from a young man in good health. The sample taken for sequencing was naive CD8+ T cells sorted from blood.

The CDR3 reads CASSHRVGSYNEQFF. CDR3 sequence (DNA): TGCGCCAGCAGCCACAGGGTAGGCTCCTACAATGAGCAGTTCTTC. The chain couples TRBV4-1 to TRBJ2-1; D is perhaps TRBD1 (5 bases). Germline V gene lookup returns CDR1 MGHRA and CDR2 YSYEKL. The CDR3 sequence is 15 residues long. The V gene lost 3 bases and the J gene lost 0 bases, with 9 bases spanning the gap.